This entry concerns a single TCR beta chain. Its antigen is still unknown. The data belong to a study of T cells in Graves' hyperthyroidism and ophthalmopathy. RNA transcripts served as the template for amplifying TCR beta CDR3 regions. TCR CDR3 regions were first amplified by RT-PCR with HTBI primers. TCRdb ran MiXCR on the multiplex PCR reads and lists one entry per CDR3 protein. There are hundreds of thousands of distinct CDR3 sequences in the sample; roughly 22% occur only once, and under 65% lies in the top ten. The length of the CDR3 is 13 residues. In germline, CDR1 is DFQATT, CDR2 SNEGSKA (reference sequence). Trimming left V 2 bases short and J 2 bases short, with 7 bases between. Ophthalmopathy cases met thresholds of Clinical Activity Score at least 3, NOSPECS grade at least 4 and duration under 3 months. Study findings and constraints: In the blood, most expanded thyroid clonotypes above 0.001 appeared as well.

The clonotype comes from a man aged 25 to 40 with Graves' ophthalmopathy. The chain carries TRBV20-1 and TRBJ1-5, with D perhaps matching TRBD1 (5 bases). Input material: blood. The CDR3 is CSARIGGNQPQHF. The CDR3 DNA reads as TGCAGTGCTAGAATAGGGGGCAATCAGCCCCAGCATTTT.